This TCR beta chain is drawn from a study of molecular identifiers for immune sequencing clone quantification. CDR1 and CDR2 (germline): MGHRA, YSYEKL. The CDR3 is 12 residues long. One entry per CDR3 protein results from TCRdb running MiXCR on the PCR reads. The sample yields around 470,000 distinct CDR3 sequences, roughly a fifth seen once. Concerning this clonotype itself: Just one base apart from a much larger clone, this may be a read error.

Naive CD8 T cells, phenotype CD8+CD4-CCR7+CD45RA+, were sorted. Source material: naive CD8+ T cells from blood, with Jurkat cell RNA spiked in. Subset given: FACS-sorted CD8+CD4-CCR7+CD45RA+ naive T cells. The receptor's source is a human donor in good health. Some libraries in this study had Jurkat cell RNA spiked in. The rearrangement uses TRBV4-1 and TRBJ2-5, with D hard to call. The CDR3 protein is CASSQAQETQHF. DNA for the CDR3: TGCGCCAGCAGCCAAGCCCAAGAGACCCAGCACTTC.